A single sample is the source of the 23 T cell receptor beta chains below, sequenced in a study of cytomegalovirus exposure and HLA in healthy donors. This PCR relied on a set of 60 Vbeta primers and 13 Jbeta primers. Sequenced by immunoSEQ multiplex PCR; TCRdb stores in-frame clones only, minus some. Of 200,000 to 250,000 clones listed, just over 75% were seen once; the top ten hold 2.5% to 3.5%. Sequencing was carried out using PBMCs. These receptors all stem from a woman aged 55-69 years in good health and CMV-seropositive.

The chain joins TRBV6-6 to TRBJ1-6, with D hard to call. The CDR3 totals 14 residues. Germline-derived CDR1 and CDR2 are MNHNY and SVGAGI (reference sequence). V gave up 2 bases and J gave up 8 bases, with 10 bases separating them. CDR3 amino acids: CASSYGSQHSPLHF. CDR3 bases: TGTGCCAGCAGTTACGGGAGCCAGCATTCACCCCTCCACTTT.

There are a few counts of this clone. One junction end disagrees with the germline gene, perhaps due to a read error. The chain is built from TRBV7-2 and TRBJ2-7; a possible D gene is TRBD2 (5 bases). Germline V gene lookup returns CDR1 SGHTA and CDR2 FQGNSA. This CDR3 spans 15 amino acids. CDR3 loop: CASNLHAGLAYEQYF. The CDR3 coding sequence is TGTGCCAGCAACTTACACGCGGGTCTGGCCTACGAGCAGTACTTC.

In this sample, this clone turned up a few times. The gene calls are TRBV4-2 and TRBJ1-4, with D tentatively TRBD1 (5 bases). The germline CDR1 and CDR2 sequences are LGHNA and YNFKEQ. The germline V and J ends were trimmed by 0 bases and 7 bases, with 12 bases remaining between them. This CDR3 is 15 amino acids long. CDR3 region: CASSQDRQGGEKLFF. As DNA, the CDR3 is TGTGCCAGCAGCCAAGATCGGCAGGGTGGTGAAAAACTGTTTTTT.

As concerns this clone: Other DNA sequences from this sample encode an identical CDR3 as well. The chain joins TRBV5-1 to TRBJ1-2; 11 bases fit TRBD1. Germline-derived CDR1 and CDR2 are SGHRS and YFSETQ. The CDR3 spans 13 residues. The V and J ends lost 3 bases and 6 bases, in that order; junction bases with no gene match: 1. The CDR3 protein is CASSWDRGNGYTF. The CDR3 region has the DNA TGCGCCAGCAGCTGGGACAGGGGGAATGGCTACACCTTC. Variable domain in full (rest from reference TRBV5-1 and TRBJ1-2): KAGVTQTPRYLIKTRGQQVTLSCSPISGHRSVSWYQQTPGQGLQFLFEYFSETQRNKGNFPGRFSGRQFSNSRSEMNVSTLELGDSALYLCASSWDRGNGYTFGSGTRLTVV.

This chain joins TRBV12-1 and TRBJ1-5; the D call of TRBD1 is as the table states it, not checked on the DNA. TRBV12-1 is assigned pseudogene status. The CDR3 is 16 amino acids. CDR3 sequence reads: CASSFGGQGPNQPQHF. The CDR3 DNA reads TGTGCCAGCAGCTTTGGGGGACAGGGGCCTAATCAGCCCCAGCATTTT.

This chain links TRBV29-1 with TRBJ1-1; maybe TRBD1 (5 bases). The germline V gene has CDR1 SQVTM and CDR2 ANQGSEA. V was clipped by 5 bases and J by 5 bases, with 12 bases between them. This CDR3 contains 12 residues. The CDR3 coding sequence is TGCAGCGTTTGGGGCCCAGGTACTGAAGCTTTCTTT. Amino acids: CSVWGPGTEAFF. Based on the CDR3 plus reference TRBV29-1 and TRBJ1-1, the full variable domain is SAVISQKPSRDICQRGTSLTIQCQVDSQVTMMFWYRQQPGQSLTLIATANQGSEATYESGFVIDKFPISRPNLTFSTLTVSNMSPEDSSIYLCSVWGPGTEAFFGQGTRLTVV.

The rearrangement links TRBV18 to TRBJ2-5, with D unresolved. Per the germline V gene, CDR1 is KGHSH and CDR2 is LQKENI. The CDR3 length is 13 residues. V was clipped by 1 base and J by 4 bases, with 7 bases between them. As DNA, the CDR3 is TGTGCCAGCTCACCACGGTCCGGAGAGACCCAGTACTTC. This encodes CASSPRSGETQYF.

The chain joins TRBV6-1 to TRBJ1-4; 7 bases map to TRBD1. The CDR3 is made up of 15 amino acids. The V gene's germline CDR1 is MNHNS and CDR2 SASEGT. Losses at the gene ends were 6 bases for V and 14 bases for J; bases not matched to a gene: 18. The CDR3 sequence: CASRLGGADSGFLFF. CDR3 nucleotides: TGTGCCAGCAGATTAGGGGGCGCGGATTCCGGATTCCTGTTTTTT.

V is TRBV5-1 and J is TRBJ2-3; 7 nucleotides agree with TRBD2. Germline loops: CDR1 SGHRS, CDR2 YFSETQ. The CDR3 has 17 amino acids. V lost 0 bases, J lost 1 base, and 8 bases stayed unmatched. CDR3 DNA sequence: TGCGCCAGCAGCTTGGCCAATGGGGGGGGTGGCACAGATACGCAGTATTTT. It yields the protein CASSLANGGGGTDTQYF.

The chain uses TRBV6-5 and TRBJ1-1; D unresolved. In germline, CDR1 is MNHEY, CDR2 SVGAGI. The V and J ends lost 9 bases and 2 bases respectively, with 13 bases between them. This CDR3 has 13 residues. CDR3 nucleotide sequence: TGTGCCAGTTTACAGACGCTAAACACTGAAGCTTTCTTT. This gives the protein CASLQTLNTEAFF.

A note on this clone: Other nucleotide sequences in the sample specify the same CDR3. CDR3 residues: CASSYGRDTQYF. DNA of the CDR3: TGTGCCAGCAGTTACGGGCGAGATACGCAGTATTTT. The V call is TRBV6-5, the J call TRBJ2-3; D gene unclear. CDR3 size: 12 residues. Trimming took off 2 bases at V and 5 bases at J, with 5 bases between the two ends. Germline V gives CDR1 MNHEY, CDR2 SVGAGI.

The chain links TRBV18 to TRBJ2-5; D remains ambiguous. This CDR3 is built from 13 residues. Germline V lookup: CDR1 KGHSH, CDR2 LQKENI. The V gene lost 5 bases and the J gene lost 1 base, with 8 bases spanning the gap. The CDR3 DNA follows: TGTGCCAGCTCAAGAGGAATCCAAGAGACCCAGTACTTC. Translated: CASSRGIQETQYF.

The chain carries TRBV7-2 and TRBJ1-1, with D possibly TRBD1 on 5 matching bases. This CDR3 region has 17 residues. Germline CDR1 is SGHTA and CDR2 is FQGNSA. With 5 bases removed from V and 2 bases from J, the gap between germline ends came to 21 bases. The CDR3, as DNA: TGTGCCAGCAGCCTAACAACCTTAAGGGGTCTAAACACTGAAGCTTTCTTT. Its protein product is CASSLTTLRGLNTEAFF.

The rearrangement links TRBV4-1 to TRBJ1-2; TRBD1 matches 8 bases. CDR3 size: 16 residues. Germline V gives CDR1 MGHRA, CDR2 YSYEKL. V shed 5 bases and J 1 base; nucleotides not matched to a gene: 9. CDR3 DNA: TGCGCCAGCAGCAGGGAGGGGACAGGACTTAACTATGGCTACACCTTC. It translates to CASSREGTGLNYGYTF.

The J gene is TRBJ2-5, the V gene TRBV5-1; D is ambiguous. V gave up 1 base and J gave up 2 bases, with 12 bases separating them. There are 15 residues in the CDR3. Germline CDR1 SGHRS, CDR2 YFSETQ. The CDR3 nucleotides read TGCGCCAGCAGCTTGAACGTGGCCCGACAAGAGACCCAGTACTTC. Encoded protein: CASSLNVARQETQYF.

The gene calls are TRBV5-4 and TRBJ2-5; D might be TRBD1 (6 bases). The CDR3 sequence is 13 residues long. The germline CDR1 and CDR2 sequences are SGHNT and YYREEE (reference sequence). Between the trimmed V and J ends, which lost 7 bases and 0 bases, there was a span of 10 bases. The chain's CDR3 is CASGRDNQETQYF. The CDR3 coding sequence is TGTGCCAGCGGCCGGGACAACCAAGAGACCCAGTACTTC.

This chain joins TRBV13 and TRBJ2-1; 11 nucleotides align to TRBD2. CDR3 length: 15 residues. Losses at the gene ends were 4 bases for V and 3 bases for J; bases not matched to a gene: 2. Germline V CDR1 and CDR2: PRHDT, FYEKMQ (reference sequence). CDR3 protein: CASSSGTSGYNEQFF. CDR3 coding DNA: TGTGCCAGCAGCTCCGGGACTAGCGGCTACAATGAGCAGTTCTTC.

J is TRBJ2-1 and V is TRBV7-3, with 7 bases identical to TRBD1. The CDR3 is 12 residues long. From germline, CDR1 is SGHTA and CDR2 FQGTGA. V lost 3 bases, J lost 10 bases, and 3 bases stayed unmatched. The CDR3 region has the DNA TGTGCCAGCAGCTTCCAACAGGGGGAGCAGTTCTTC. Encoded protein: CASSFQQGEQFF. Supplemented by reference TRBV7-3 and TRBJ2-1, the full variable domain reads GAGVSQTPSNKVTEKGKYVELRCDPISGHTALYWYRQSLGQGPEFLIYFQGTGAADDSGLPNDRFFAVRPEGSVSTLKIQRTERGDSAVYLCASSFQQGEQFFGPGTRLTVL.

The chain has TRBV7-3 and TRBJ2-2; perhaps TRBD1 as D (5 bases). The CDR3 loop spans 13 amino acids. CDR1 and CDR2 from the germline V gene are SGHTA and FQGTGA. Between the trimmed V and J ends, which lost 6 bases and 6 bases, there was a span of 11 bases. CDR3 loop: CASREQGAGELFF. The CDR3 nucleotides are TGTGCCAGCAGGGAACAAGGGGCCGGGGAGCTGTTTTTT.

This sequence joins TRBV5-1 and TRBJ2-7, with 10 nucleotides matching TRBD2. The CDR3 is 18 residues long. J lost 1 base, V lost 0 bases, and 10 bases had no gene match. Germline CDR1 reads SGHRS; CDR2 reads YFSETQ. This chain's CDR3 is CASSLVPDRTSGSYEQYF. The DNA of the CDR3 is TGCGCCAGCAGCTTGGTCCCGGACAGGACTAGCGGTTCCTACGAGCAGTACTTC.

CDR3 sequence (DNA): TGTGCCAGCAGTTTCGGGGGTATGAGAGAAAAACTGTTTTTT. As protein: CASSFGGMREKLFF. The chain has TRBV27 and TRBJ1-4, with D possibly being TRBD1 (5 bases). The V end was cut by 3 bases, the J end by 8 bases, with 13 bases between. Germline CDR1 is MNHEY and CDR2 is SMNVEV (reference sequence). CDR3 length: 14 residues.

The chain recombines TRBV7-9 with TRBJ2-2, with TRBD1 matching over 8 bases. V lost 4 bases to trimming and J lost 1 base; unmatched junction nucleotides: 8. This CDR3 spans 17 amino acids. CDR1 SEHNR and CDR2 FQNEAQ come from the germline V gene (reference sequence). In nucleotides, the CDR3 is TGTGCCAGCAGCTCCCACACAGGGGGGAAGAACACCGGGGAGCTGTTTTTT. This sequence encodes CASSSHTGGKNTGELFF.

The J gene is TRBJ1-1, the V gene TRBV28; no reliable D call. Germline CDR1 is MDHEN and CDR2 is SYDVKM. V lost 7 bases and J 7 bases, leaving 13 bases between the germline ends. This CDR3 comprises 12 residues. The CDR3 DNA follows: TGTGCCAGCACCTCGGTCCGAGGTGAAGCTTTCTTT. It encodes CASTSVRGEAFF. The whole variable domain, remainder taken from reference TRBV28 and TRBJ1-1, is DVKVTQSSRYLVKRTGEKVFLECVQDMDHENMFWYRQDPGLGLRLIYFSYDVKMKEKGDIPEGYSVSREKKERFSLILESASTNQTSMYLCASTSVRGEAFFGQGTRLTVV.